The clone carrying this T cell receptor (beta chain) turned up a few times. These data are taken from a study of T cell repertoires in cytomegalovirus infection. V was pared by 3 bases and J by 2 bases, with 11 bases of the junction left unmatched. CDR3 length equals 18 residues. MiXCR was run by TCRdb on the reads, yielding one entry per CDR3 protein. The data show around 740,000 distinct CDR3 sequences, under 40% seen once. Sequencing input: PBMCs. The source of this sequence is a human donor in good health (CMV status not recorded). Some clones in this sample may be carry-over from other donors' samples. The chain couples TRBV12-3 or TRBV12-4 to TRBJ2-1; 9 bases map to TRBD2. As DNA, the CDR3 is TGTGCCAGCAGTTTTTCGCGGCTAGCGGGACAAGCCTACAATGAGCAGTTCTTC. Encoded protein: CASSFSRLAGQAYNEQFF.